This record concerns one T cell receptor (beta chain) sequence. This sample was included in a study of blood T cell repertoires in COVID-19. About the research overall: Collection of acute and convalescent COVID-19 samples took place in the United States, Italy and Spain. From T cells, B-cell-depleted T cells, or PBMCs came the material, which was cDNA or gDNA.

CDR3 length: 14 amino acids. Germline CDR1 and CDR2: MDHEN and SYDVKM. After removal of 6 bases from V and 9 bases from J, the junction contained 7 bases not matched to a gene. Per the original methods: Estimated nucleated cell counts came from reference gene primer amplification. Using immunoSEQ multiplex PCR, the repertoire was profiled, and TCRdb retains in-frame clones only, with some absent. The D gene and trimming were derived from the DNA, and the V and J assignments and clone size from that table. This sample has 50,000 to 55,000 clones, with 85% to 90% found just once. The origin of this receptor is a man aged 55 to 69 with acute or convalescent COVID-19. The chain recombines TRBV28 with TRBJ2-1, with 11 bases that match TRBD2. Specimen: peripheral blood. CDR3 DNA sequence: TGTGCCAGCAGCCTAGCGGGAGGCGTCAGTGAGCAGTTCTTC. Its protein product is CASSLAGGVSEQFF.